This entry is about one T cell receptor beta chain. The antigen is not known. This sample was taken from a study of CD8 T cells in Susac syndrome. The ends were cut back, 2 bases at V and 0 bases at J, with 9 bases in the middle. The CDR3 extends over 15 amino acids. Germline loops: CDR1 MNHEY, CDR2 SMNVEV (reference sequence). Study-wide results and caveats: Clonal expansion involving Susac CD8+ cells peaked in TEMRA cells and active patients. The study conceded that its TCR sequencing and HLA analysis involved relatively few individuals. Susac-specific public clones numbered more than 15 in total CD8+ repertoires (and a few in CD8+ TEMRA repertoires).

An amount of RNA that ranged from roughly 0.5 to 1 ug was reverse transcribed with random hexamers. One entry per CDR3 protein, called by TCRdb with MiXCR from the immunoSEQ multiplex PCR reads. Of approximately 190,000 distinct CDR3 sequences in the sample, over 90% were seen once. The J gene is TRBJ2-3, the V gene TRBV27, with D unresolved. Specimen: CD8+ T cells from PBMCs. This TCR derives from a human donor with Susac syndrome. In DNA form, the CDR3 reads TGTGCCAGCAGTTTAAGGGCCGATAGCACAGATACGCAGTATTTT. Translated: CASSLRADSTDTQYF.